This T cell receptor (beta chain) appears in the sequencing data of a study of blood T cell repertoires in COVID-19. Across the whole study: COVID-19 samples from acute and convalescent phases originated in the United States, Italy and Spain. Sources were T cells, B-cell-depleted T cells, or PBMCs; the material itself was cDNA or gDNA.

In the original workflow: Amplification of reference gene primers was used by the study to estimate nucleated cell counts. The method was immunoSEQ multiplex PCR; TCRdb's version includes in-frame clones alone and lacks a portion of them. V and J calls plus clone size are reproduced from that table; the DNA served to infer D and trimming. The sample lists 130,000 to 150,000 clones; about 86% were seen once. The TCR sequence derives from a woman aged 40 to 50 with acute or convalescent COVID-19. What was sequenced was peripheral blood.

The CDR3 region has the DNA TGTGCCAGCAGCTTAGATCTAACCTACGAGCAGTACTTC. The encoded protein is CASSLDLTYEQYF. The V gene is TRBV7-6, the J gene TRBJ2-7; D call uncertain. The CDR3 covers 13 residues. Deletions cut 1 base from V and 2 bases from J, with 6 bases between. Germline assignment: CDR1 SGHVS and CDR2 FNYEAQ.